This T cell receptor (beta chain) was captured by sequencing in a study of somatic mutations in cytotoxic T cells in rheumatoid arthritis. Broader study findings: Adjustment for multiple comparisons was not applied to the slight TRBV07 underrepresentation observed in rheumatoid arthritis patients. Measurement of CD8+ T-cell clonality revealed no significant difference between rheumatoid arthritis patients and age-matched healthy controls.

To note about this clone: Its antigen remains unidentified.

The CDR3 consists of 18 residues. CDR1 is SGDLS and CDR2 is YYNGEE in the germline V gene. The trim removed 4 bases at V and 7 bases at J, leaving 14 bases unmatched. By positive magnetic bead selection, CD4+ and CD8+ cells were isolated, and their purity was checked by flow cytometry. Per the original methods: Some patient CD8+ clones were larger than 1%, and these rarely matched published virus-specific TCRB sequences. The assay was immunoSEQ multiplex PCR, and TCRdb's table has in-frame clones only and misses some. From that table come the V and J calls and clone size; the DNA was used to work out D and trimming. The table shows approximately 3,200 clones, with 70% to 85% occurring only once.

V is TRBV9 and J is TRBJ2-2, with 12 bases fitting TRBD2. The sequenced sample was CD8+ T cells sorted from blood. This receptor was identified in a man in his forties with rheumatoid arthritis. The CDR3 loop is CASSLRAVGLAGGGELFF. The CDR3 DNA sequence: TGTGCCAGCAGCCTCCGAGCTGTGGGACTAGCGGGTGGCGGGGAGCTGTTTTTT.